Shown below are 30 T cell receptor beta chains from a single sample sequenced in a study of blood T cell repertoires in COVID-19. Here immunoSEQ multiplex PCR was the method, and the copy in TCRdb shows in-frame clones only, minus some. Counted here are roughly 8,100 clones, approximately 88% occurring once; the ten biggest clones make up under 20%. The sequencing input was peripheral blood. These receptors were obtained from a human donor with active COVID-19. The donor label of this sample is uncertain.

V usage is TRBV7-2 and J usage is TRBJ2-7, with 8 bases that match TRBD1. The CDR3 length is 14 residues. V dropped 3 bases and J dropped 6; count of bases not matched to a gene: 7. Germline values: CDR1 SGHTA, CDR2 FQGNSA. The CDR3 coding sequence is TGTGCCAGCAGCTTCCCGGGACAGGCCCGCGAGCAGTACTTC. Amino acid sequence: CASSFPGQAREQYF. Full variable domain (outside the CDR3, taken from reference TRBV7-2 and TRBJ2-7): GAGVSQSPSNKVTEKGKDVELRCDPISGHTALYWYRQSLGQGLEFLIYFQGNSAPDKSGLPSDRFSAERTGGSVSTLTIQRTQQEDSAVYLCASSFPGQAREQYFGPGTRLTVT.

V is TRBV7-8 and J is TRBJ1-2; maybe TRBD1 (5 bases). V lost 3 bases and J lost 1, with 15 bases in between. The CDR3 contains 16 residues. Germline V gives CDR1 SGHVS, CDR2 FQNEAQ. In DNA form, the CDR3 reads TGTGCCAGCAGCTTGGTGGGGGGACTGATTAACTATGGCTACACCTTC. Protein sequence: CASSLVGGLINYGYTF.

The CDR3 region is CASSHRRGGRTDTQYF. For the CDR3, the DNA is TGTGCCAGCAGCCATAGACGGGGGGGGCGCACAGATACGCAGTATTTT. The V gene is TRBV3-1 (or the pseudogene TRBV3-2), the J gene TRBJ2-3, with TRBD2 identical over 8 bases. The junction had 6 bases not matched to a gene; V was cut back by 3 bases and J by 1 base. The CDR3 covers 16 residues. Germline CDR1 is LGHDT and CDR2 is YNNKEL (reference sequence).

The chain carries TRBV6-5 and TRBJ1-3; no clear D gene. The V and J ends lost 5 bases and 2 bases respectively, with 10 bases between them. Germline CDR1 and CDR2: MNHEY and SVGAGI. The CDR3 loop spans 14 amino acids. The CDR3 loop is CASSRGFPGNTIYF. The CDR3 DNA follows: TGTGCCAGCAGTCGCGGTTTCCCTGGAAACACCATATATTTT.

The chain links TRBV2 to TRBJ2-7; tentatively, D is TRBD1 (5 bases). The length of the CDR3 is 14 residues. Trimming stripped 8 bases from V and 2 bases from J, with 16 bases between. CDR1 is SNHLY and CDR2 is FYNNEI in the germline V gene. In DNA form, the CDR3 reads TGTGCCAGCGCATTAGACAGTTCACCCTACGAGCAGTACTTC. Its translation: CASALDSSPYEQYF.

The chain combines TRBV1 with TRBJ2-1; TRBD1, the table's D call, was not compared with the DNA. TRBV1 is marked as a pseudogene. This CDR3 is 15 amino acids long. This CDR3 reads CTSSQVPPQGAGQFF. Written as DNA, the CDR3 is TGCACCAGCAGCCAAGTCCCTCCACAGGGAGCCGGGCAGTTCTTC.

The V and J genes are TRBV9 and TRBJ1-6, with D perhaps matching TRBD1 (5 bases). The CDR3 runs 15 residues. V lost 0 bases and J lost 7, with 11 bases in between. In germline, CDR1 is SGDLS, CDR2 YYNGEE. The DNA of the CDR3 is TGTGCCAGCAGCGTAGGTTCAGGGAAGAATTCACCCCTCCACTTT. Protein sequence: CASSVGSGKNSPLHF.

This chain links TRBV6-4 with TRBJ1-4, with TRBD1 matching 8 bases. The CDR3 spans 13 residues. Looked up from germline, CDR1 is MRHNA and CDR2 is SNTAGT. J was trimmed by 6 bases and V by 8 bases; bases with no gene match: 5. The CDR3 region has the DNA TGTGCCAGCCTGGACAGGGCAGATGAAAAACTGTTTTTT. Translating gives CASLDRADEKLFF.

CDR3 DNA: TGTGCCAGTAGCTACGGTACGGGTCAGCCCCAGCATTTT. Amino acid sequence: CASSYGTGQPQHF. The V call is TRBV19, the J call TRBJ1-5; D is uncertain. V was pared by 6 bases and J by 6 bases, with 12 bases between. This CDR3 comprises 13 residues. The germline gives CDR1 LNHDA, CDR2 SQIVND (reference sequence).

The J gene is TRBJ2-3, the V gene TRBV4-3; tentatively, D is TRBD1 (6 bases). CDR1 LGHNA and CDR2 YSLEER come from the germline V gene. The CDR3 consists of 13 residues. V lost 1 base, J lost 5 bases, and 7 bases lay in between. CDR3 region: CASSQVRGDTQYF. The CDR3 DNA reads TGCGCCAGCAGCCAAGTCAGGGGAGATACGCAGTATTTT.

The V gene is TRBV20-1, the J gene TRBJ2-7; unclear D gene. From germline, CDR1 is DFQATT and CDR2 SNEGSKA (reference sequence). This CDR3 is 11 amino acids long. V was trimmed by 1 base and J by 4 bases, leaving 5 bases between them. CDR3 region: CSARVGYEQYF. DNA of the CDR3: TGCAGTGCTAGAGTCGGGTACGAGCAGTACTTC.

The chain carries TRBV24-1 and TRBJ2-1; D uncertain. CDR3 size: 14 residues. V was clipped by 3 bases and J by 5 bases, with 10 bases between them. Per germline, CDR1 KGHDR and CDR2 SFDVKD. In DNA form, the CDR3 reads TGTGCCACCAGTGATGAGCTCGAAAACAATGAGCAGTTCTTC. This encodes CATSDELENNEQFF.

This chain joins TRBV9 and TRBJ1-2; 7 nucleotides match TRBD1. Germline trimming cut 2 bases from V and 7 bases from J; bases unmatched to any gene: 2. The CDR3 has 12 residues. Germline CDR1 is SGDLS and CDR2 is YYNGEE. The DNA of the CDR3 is TGTGCCAGCAGCGTCCCAGGGGGTGGCTACACCTTC. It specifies CASSVPGGGYTF.

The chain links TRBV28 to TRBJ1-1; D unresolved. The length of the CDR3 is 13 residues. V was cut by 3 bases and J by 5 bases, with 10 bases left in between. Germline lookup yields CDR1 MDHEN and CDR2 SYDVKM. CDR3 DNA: TGTGCCAGCAGTTTGTCCCCGGGGACTGAAGCTTTCTTT. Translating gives CASSLSPGTEAFF.

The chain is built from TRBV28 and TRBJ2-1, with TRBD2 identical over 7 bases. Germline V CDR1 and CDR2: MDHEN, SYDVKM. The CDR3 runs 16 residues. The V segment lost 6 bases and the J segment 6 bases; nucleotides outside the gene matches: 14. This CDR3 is CASSPWSAGVPNEQFF. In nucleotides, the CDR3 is TGTGCCAGCAGCCCCTGGTCGGCGGGAGTACCCAATGAGCAGTTCTTC.

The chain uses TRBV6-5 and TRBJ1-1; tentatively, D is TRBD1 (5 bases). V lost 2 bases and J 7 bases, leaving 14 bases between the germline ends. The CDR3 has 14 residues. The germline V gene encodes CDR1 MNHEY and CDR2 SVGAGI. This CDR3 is CASSYGQGLGEAFF. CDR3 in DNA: TGTGCCAGCAGTTACGGGCAGGGTTTGGGTGAAGCTTTCTTT.

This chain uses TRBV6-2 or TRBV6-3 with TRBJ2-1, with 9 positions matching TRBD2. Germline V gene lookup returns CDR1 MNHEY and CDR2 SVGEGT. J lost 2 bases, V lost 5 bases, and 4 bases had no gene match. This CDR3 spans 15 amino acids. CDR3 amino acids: CASSSGRPAYNEQFF. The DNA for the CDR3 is TGTGCCAGCAGTAGCGGGAGGCCGGCCTACAATGAGCAGTTCTTC.

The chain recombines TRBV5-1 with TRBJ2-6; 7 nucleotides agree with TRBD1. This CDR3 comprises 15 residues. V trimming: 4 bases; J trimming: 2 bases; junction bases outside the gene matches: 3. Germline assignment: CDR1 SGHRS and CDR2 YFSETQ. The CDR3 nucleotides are TGCGCCAGCAGCCTAACAGGGGCTGGGGCCAACGTCCTGACTTTC. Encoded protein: CASSLTGAGANVLTF.

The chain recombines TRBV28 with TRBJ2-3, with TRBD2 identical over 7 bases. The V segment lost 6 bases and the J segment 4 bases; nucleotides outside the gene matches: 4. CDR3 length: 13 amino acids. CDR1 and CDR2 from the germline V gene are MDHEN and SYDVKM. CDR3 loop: CASSRGGADTQYF. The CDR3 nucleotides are TGTGCCAGCAGCCGGGGAGGGGCAGATACGCAGTATTTT. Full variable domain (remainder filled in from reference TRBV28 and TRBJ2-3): DVKVTQSSRYLVKRTGEKVFLECVQDMDHENMFWYRQDPGLGLRLIYFSYDVKMKEKGDIPEGYSVSREKKERFSLILESASTNQTSMYLCASSRGGADTQYFGPGTRLTVL.

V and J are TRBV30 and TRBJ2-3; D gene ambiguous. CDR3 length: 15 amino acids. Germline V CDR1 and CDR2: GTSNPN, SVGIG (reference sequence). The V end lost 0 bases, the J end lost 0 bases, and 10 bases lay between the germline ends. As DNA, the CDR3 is TGTGCCTGGAGTGTACACCCTCAGAGCACAGATACGCAGTATTTT. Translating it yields CAWSVHPQSTDTQYF.

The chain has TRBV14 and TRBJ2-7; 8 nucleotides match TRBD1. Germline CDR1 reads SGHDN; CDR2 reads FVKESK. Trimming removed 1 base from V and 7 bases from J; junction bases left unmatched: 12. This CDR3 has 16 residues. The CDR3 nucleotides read TGTGCCAGCAGCCAAGGTAGTCTGGACAGGGTGGGTGAGCAGTACTTC. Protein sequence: CASSQGSLDRVGEQYF.

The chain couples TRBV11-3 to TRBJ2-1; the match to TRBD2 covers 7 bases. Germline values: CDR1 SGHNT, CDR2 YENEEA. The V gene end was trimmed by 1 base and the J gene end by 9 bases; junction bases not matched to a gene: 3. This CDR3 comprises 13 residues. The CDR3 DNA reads TGTGCCAGCAGCTTAGTTCGCGGGGGTGAGCAGTTCTTC. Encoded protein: CASSLVRGGEQFF. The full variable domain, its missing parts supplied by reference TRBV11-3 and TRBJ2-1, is EAGVVQSPRYKIIEKKQPVAFWCNPISGHNTLYWYLQNLGQGPELLIRYENEEAVDDSQLPKDRFSAERLKGVDSTLKIQPAELGDSAVYLCASSLVRGGEQFFGPGTRLTVL.

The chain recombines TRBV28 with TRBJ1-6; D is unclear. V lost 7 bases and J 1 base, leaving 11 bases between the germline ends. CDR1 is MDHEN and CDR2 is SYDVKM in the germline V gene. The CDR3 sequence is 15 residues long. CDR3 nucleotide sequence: TGTGCCAGCATCTCAAGGGAGTCCTATAATTCACCCCTCCACTTT. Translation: CASISRESYNSPLHF.

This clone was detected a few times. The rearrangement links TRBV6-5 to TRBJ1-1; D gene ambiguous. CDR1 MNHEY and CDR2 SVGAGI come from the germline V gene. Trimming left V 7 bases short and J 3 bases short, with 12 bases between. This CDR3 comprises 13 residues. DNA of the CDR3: TGTGCCAGCATCCCAAGCGGGGACACTGAAGCTTTCTTT. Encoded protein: CASIPSGDTEAFF.

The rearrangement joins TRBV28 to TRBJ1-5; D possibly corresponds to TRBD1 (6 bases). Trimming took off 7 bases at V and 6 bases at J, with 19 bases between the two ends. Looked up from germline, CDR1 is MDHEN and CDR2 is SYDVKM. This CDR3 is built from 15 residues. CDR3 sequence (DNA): TGTGCCAGCATCGCGGGTACGGGGGGCGGTCAGCCCCAGCATTTT. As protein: CASIAGTGGGQPQHF.

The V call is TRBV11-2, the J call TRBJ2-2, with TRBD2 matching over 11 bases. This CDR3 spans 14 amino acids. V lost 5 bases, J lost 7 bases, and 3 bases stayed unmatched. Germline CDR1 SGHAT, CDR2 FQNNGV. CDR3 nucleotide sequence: TGTGCCAGCAGCACTAGCGGGAGTATCGGGGAGCTGTTTTTT. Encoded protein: CASSTSGSIGELFF.

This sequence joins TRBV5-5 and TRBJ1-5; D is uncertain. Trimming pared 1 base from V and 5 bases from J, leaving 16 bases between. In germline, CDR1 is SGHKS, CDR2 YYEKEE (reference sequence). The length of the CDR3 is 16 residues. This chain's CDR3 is CASSLSVGSYDQPQHF. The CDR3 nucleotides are TGTGCCAGCAGCTTGTCGGTGGGCAGCTACGATCAGCCCCAGCATTTT. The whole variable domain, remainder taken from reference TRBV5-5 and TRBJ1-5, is DAGVTQSPTHLIKTRGQQVTLRCSPISGHKSVSWYQQVLGQGPQFIFQYYEKEERGRGNFPDRFSARQFPNYSSELNVNALLLGDSALYLCASSLSVGSYDQPQHFGDGTRLSIL.

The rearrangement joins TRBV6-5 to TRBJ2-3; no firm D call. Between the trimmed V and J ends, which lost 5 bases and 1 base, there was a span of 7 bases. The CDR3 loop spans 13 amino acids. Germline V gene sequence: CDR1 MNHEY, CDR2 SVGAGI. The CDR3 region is CASSTTGTDTQYF. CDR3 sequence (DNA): TGTGCCAGCAGTACCACAGGCACAGATACGCAGTATTTT.

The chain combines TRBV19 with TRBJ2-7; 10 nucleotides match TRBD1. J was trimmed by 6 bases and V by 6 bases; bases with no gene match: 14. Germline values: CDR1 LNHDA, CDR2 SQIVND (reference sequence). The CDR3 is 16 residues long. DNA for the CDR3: TGTGCCAGTAGAACCCCAGGGGGACAGGGGCAGGGCGAGCAGTACTTC. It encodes CASRTPGGQGQGEQYF.

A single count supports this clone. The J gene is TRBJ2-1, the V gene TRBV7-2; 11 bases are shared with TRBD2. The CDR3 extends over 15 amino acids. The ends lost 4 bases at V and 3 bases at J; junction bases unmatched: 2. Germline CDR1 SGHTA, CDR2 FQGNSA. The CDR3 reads CASSSGTSGYNEQFF. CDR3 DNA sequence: TGTGCCAGCAGCTCCGGGACTAGCGGCTACAATGAGCAGTTCTTC.